The subject of this entry is one T cell receptor beta chain. Within the sample, other DNA sequences also encode this same CDR3. As processed by the authors: Estimation of nucleated cell counts was performed using reference gene primer amplification. Profiling relied on immunoSEQ multiplex PCR, and the TCRdb table lists in-frame clones only, not all of them. For V, J and clone size, that table is used; D and trimming come from the DNA. The repertoire holds about 95,000 clones, with around 87% as singletons. The entry originates in a study of blood T cell repertoires in COVID-19. The overall study: Samples representing acute and convalescent COVID-19 were sourced from the United States, Italy and Spain. PBMCs, B-cell-depleted T cells, or T cells provided the cDNA or gDNA that made up the material.

J gave up 1 base and V 0 bases, and 1 base lay outside the gene matches. Per the germline V gene, CDR1 is LGHNA and CDR2 is YSLEER. There are 15 residues in the CDR3. This TCR was recovered from a human donor in a cohort sampled during active COVID-19. The V call is TRBV4-3, the J call TRBJ2-3; 7 bases are shared with TRBD2. Source material: peripheral blood. CDR3 sequence reads: CASSQESGGTDTQYF. CDR3 DNA: TGCGCCAGCAGCCAAGAGAGCGGGGGCACAGATACGCAGTATTTT.